This T cell receptor (beta chain) was observed in a study of regulatory T cells in long-lasting Graves disease. Study-wide findings and caveats: Persistent Graves' disease cases displayed lower TCR diversity than newly diagnosed ones.

A few counts support this clonotype. Its antigen remains unidentified. CDR1 PRHDT and CDR2 FYEKMQ come from the germline V gene (reference sequence). V lost 5 bases and J 6 bases, leaving 20 bases between the germline ends. The CDR3 runs 15 residues. Time point of the sample: persistent/refractory GD, antithyroid drugs over 5 years with positive TRAb. PBMC RNA was the source of the TCR library. Arm-PCR of CDR3 regions with iRepertoire HTBI primers generated TCR beta libraries. MiXCR, run by TCRdb on the multiplex PCR reads, gives a single entry per CDR3 protein. The sample contains 300,000 to 500,000 distinct CDR3 sequences, about 20% of which appear only once.

This chain joins TRBV13 and TRBJ2-7; tentatively, D is TRBD1 or TRBD2 (5 bases each). The receptor's source is a female donor with Graves disease. Sequenced material: peripheral blood mononuclear cells (PBMCs), taken when the disease was refractory, from a patient treated with antithyroid drugs. CDR3 in DNA: TGTGCCAGCAGCCCCCGGGACCGACCCCCCGGCGAGCAGTACTTC. Translation: CASSPRDRPPGEQYF.